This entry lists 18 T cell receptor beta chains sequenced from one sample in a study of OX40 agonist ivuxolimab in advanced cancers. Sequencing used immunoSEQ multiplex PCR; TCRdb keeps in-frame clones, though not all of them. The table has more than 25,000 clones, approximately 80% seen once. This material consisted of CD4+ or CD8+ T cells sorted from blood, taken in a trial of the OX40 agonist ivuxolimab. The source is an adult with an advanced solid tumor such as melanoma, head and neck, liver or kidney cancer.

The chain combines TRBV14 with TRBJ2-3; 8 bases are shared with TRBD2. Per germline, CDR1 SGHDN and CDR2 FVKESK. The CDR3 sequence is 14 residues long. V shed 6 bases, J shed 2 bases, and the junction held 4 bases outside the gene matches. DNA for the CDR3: TGTGCCAGCAGTCAACTAGCGGACACAGATACGCAGTATTTT. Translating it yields CASSQLADTDTQYF.

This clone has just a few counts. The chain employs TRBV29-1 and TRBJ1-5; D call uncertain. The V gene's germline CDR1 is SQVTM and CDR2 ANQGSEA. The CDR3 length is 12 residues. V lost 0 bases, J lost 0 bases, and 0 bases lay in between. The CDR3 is CSVEDSNQPQHF. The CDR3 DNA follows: TGCAGCGTTGAAGATAGCAATCAGCCCCAGCATTTT.

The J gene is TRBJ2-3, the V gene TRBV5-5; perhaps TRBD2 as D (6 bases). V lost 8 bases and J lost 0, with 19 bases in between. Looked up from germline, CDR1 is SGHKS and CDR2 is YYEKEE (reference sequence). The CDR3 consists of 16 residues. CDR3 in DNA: TGTGCCAGTTCAACTGGGACTTTCCTAAGCACAGATACGCAGTATTTT. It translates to CASSTGTFLSTDTQYF.

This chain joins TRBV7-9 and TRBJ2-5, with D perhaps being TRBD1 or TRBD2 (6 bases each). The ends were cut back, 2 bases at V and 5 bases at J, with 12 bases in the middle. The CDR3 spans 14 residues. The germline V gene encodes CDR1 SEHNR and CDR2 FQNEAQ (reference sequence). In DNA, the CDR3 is TGTGCCAGCAGCTTACGGGGGCGTGCGGAGACCCAGTACTTC. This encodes CASSLRGRAETQYF.

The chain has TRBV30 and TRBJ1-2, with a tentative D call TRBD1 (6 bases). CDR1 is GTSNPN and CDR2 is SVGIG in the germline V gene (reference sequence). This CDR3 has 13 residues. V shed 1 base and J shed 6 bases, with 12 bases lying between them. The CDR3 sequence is CAWSAGGHHGYTF. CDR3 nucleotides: TGTGCCTGGAGTGCCGGGGGACACCATGGCTACACCTTC.

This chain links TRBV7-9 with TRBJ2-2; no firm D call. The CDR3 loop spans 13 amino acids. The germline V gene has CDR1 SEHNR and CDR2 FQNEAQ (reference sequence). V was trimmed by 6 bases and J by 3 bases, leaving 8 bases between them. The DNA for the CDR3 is TGTGCCAGCAGGGATTATGACACCGGGGAGCTGTTTTTT. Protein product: CASRDYDTGELFF.

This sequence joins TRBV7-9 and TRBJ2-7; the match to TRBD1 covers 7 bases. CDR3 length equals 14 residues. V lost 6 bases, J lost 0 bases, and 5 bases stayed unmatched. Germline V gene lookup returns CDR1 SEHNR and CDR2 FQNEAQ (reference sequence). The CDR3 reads CASRQGDSSYEQYF. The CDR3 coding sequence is TGTGCCAGCAGGCAAGGGGACAGCTCCTACGAGCAGTACTTC.

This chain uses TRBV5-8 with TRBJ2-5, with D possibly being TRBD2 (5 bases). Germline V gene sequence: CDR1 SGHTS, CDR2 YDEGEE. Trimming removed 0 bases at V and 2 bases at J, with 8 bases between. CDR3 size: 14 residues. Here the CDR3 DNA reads TGTGCCAGCAGCTTGGGACTATCTCAAGAGACCCAGTACTTC. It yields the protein CASSLGLSQETQYF. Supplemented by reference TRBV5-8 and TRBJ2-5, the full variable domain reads EAGVTQSPTHLIKTRGQQATLRCSPISGHTSVYWYQQALGLGLQFLLWYDEGEERNRGNFPPRFSGRQFPNYSSELNVNALELEDSALYLCASSLGLSQETQYFGPGTRLLVL.

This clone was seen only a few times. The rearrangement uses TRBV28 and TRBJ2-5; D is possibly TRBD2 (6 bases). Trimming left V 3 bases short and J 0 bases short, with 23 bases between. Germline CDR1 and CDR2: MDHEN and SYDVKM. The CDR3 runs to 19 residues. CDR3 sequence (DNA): TGTGCCAGCAGTTTCCCTAAGGAATTTGCGGGAACGTACCAAGAGACCCAGTACTTC. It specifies CASSFPKEFAGTYQETQYF.

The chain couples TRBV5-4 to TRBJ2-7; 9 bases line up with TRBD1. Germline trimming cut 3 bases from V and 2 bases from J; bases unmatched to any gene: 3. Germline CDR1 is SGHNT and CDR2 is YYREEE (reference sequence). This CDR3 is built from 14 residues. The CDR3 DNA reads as TGTGCCAGCAGCTGGGGGACAGGGACCTACGAGCAGTACTTC. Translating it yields CASSWGTGTYEQYF.

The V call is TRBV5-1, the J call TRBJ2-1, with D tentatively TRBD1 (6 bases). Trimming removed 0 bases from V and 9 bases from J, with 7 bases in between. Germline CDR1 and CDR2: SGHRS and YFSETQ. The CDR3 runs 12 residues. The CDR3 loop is CASSLGGGEQFF. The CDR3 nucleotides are TGCGCCAGCAGCTTGGGAGGGGGTGAGCAGTTCTTC.

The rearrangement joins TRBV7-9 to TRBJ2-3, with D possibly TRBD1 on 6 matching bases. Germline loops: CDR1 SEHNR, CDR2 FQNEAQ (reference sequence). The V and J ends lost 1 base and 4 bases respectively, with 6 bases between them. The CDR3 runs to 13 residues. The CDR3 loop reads CASSLEGADTQYF. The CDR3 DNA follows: TGTGCCAGCAGCTTAGAGGGGGCAGATACGCAGTATTTT.

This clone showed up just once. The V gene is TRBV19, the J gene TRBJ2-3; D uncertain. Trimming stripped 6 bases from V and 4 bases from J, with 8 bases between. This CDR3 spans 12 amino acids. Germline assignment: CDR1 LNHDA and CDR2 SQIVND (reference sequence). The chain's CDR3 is CASSTSPDTQYF. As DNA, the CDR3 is TGTGCCAGTAGCACGTCCCCAGATACGCAGTATTTT.

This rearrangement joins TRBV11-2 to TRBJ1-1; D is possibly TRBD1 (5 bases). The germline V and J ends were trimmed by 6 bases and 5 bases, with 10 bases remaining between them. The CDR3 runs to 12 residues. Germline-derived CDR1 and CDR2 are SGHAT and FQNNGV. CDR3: CASSPRGTEAFF. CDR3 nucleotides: TGTGCCAGCAGTCCTCGGGGGACTGAAGCTTTCTTT.

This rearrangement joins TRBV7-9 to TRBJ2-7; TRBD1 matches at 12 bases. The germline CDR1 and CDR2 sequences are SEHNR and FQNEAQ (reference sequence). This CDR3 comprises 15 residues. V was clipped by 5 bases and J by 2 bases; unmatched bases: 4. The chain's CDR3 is CASSGRDRGPYEQYF. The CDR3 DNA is TGTGCCAGCAGCGGCCGGGACAGGGGGCCCTACGAGCAGTACTTC. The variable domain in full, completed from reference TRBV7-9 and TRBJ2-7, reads DTGVSQNPRHKITKRGQNVTFRCDPISEHNRLYWYRQTLGQGPEFLTYFQNEAQLEKSRLLSDRFSAERPKGSFSTLEIQRTEQGDSAMYLCASSGRDRGPYEQYFGPGTRLTVT.

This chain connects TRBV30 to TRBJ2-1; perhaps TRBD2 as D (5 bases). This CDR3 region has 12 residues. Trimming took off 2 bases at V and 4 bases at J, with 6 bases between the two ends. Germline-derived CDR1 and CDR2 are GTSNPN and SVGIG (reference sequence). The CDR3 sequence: CAWSPGYNEQFF. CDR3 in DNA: TGTGCCTGGAGTCCGGGGTACAATGAGCAGTTCTTC.

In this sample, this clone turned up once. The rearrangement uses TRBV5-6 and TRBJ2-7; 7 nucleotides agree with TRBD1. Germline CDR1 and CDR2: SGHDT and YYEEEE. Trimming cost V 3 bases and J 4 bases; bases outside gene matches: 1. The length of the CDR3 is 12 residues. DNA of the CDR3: TGTGCCAGCAGCTCGGACAGGTACGAGCAGTACTTC. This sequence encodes CASSSDRYEQYF.

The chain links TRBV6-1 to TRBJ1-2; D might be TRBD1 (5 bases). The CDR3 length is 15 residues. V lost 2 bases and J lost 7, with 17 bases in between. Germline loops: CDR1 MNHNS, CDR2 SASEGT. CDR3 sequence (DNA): TGTGCCAGCAGTGAATGGGGGTTCAAAGCAGGTGGCTACACCTTC. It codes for CASSEWGFKAGGYTF.